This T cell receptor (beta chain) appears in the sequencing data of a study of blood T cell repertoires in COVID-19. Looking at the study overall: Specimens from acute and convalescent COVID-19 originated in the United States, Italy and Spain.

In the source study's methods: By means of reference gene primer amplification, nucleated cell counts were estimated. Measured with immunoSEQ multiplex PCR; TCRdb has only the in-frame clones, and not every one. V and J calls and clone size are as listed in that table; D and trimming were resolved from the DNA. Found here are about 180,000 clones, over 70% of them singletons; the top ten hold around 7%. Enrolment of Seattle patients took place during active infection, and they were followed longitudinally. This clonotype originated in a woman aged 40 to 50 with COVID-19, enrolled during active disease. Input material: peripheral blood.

CDR3 in amino acids: CASSQPPRGLAGEGGTDTQYF. CDR3 in DNA: TGTGCCAGCAGCCAACCCCCAAGAGGACTAGCGGGAGAGGGGGGCACAGATACGCAGTATTTT. The gene calls are TRBV7-6 and TRBJ2-3; 13 bases map to TRBD2. The trim removed 5 bases at V and 1 base at J, leaving 18 bases unmatched. Germline CDR1 SGHVS, CDR2 FNYEAQ. The CDR3 extends over 21 amino acids.